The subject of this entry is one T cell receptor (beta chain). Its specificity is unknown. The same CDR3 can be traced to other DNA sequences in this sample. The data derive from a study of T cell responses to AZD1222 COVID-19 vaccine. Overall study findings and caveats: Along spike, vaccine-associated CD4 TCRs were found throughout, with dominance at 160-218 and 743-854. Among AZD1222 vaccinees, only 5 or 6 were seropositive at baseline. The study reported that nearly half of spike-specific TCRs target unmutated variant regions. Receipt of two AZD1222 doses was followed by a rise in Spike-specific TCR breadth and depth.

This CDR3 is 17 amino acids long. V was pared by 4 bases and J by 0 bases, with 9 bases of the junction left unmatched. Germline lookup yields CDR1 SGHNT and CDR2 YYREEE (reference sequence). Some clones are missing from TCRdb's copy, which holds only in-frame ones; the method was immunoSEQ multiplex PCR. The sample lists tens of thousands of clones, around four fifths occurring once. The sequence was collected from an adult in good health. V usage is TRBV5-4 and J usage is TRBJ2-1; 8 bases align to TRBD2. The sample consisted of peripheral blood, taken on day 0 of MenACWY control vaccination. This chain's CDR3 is CASSLGGGRSSYNEQFF. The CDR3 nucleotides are TGTGCCAGCAGCCTCGGGGGGGGACGCAGCTCCTACAATGAGCAGTTCTTC.